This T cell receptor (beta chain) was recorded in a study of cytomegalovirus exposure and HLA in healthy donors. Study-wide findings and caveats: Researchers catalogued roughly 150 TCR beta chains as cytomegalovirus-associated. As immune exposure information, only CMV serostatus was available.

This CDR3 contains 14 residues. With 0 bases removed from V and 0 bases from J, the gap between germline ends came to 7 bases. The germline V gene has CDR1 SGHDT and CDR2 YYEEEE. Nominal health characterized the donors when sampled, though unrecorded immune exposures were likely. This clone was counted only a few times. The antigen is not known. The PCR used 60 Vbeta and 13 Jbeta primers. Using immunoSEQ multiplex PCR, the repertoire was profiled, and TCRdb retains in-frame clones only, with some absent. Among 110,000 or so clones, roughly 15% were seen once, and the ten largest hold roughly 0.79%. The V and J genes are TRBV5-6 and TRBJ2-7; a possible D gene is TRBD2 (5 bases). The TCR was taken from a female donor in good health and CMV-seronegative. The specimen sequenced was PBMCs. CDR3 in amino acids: CASSLAAGSYEQYF. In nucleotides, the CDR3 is TGTGCCAGCAGCTTGGCGGCGGGCTCCTACGAGCAGTACTTC.